Listed below are T cell receptor beta chains from one sample, sequenced in a study of T cell repertoires in cytomegalovirus infection. TCRdb reanalysed the reads using MiXCR and keeps one entry per CDR3 protein. Altogether 900,000 to 950,000 distinct CDR3 sequences are present, under 40% being singletons, with the ten largest covering roughly 13%. For these receptors, no antigen is known. The sample was cultured CD8+ T cells from PBMCs, taken from culture after CMV antigen stimulation. The origin of the receptors is a human donor in good health (CMV status not recorded). Some clones in this sample may be carry-over from other donors' samples. CDR3s include the opening cysteine and the closing phenylalanine or tryptophan. Each record gives: D gene, V gene, clone size, J gene, CDR3 DNA, CDR3 protein. The D gene is left open where the match is weak. Clone size is shown for a subset of rows, as once, few, many or a class of expanded clone.

D: TRBD1
V: TRBV10-3
size: once
J: TRBJ1-3
DNA: TGTGCCATCAGTGTTGGGGACAGAGGAAACACCATATATTTT
CDR3: CAISVGDRGNTIYF

D: NA
V: TRBV7-9
size: many
J: TRBJ1-3
DNA: TGTGCCAGCAGCTTAGGTGCCACCATATATTTT
CDR3: CASSLGATIYF

D: NA
V: TRBV19
size: many
J: TRBJ1-2
DNA: TGTGCCAGTAGTTCCCGAGACTGGCCAGCGCACTATGGCTACACCTTC
CDR3: CASSSRDWPAHYGYTF

D: NA
V: TRBV27
size: NA
J: TRBJ1-1
DNA: TGTGCCAGCATACGAGGGGGGCCTGAAGCTTTCTTT
CDR3: CASIRGGPEAFF

D: TRBD1
V: TRBV7-9
size: few
J: TRBJ1-1
DNA: TGTGCCAGCAGCTTAGGGGACAGGGGGCCAAGCAGGGAAGCTTTCTTT
CDR3: CASSLGDRGPSREAFF

D: NA
V: TRBV12-3/TRBV12-4
size: NA
J: TRBJ1-5
DNA: TGTGCCAGCAGCTCTGGACCGGTAAATCAGCCCCAGCATTTT
CDR3: CASSSGPVNQPQHF

D: NA
V: TRBV28
size: NA
J: TRBJ2-6
DNA: TGTGCCAGCAGTACCTCCCGGGGAGTCTACGGGACCAACGTCCTGACTTTC
CDR3: CASSTSRGVYGTNVLTF

D: NA
V: TRBV6-2/TRBV6-3
size: NA
J: TRBJ1-1
DNA: TGTGCCAGCAGCCACCTCGAAACTGAAGCTTTCTTT
CDR3: CASSHLETEAFF

D: TRBD2
V: TRBV27
size: many
J: TRBJ2-6
DNA: TGTGCCAGCAGTTTAAGGACTAGCGGGGTACTATTTGGGGCCAACGTCCTGACTTTC
CDR3: CASSLRTSGVLFGANVLTF

D: NA
V: TRBV3-1
size: few
J: TRBJ2-1
DNA: TGTGCCAGCAGCCAAGAGATGCAGGGCTACAATGAGCAGTTCTTC
CDR3: CASSQEMQGYNEQFF

D: NA
V: TRBV7-8
size: many
J: TRBJ1-1
DNA: TGTGCCAGCAGCTTAACTTTTCAAGGGCCAGACGCTGAAGCTTTCTTT
CDR3: CASSLTFQGPDAEAFF

D: NA
V: TRBV7-8
size: once
J: TRBJ2-3
DNA: TGTGTCAGCACCCTTGGAAGGGGGACAGATACGCAGTATTTT
CDR3: CVSTLGRGTDTQYF

D: NA
V: TRBV28
size: NA
J: TRBJ2-2
DNA: TGTGCCAGCAGTTCCCAGGGGACTTCAGCTAACACCGGGGAGCTGTTTTTT
CDR3: CASSSQGTSANTGELFF

D: TRBD1
V: TRBV7-9
size: few
J: TRBJ1-2
DNA: TGTGCCAGCAGCTTAGAGGGACAGGTCTATGGCTACACCTTC
CDR3: CASSLEGQVYGYTF

D: NA
V: TRBV7-9
size: NA
J: TRBJ2-1
DNA: TGTGCCAGCACGCTGCAGGGGAAAGAGCAGTTCTTC
CDR3: CASTLQGKEQFF

D: NA
V: TRBV25-1
size: NA
J: TRBJ1-1
DNA: TGTGCCAGCAGTGAATATGAAGGGTTGCACACTGAAGCTTTCTTT
CDR3: CASSEYEGLHTEAFF

D: NA
V: TRBV5-6
size: NA
J: TRBJ2-1
DNA: TGTGCCAGCAGCTCGGGGACGGGTCTGGCCGGTCATGAGCAGTTCTTC
CDR3: CASSSGTGLAGHEQFF

D: NA
V: TRBV27
size: NA
J: TRBJ1-2
DNA: TGTGCCAGCAGTTTAACAACAGGGTTGAAAGACTATGGCTACACCTTC
CDR3: CASSLTTGLKDYGYTF

D: NA
V: TRBV5-4
size: NA
J: TRBJ2-7
DNA: TGTGCCGGCAGCTTTGGGACGGGGACCGAGCAGTACTTC
CDR3: CAGSFGTGTEQYF

D: NA
V: TRBV10-3
size: NA
J: TRBJ2-7
DNA: TGTGCCATCAGGACGACAGAGCTCTCCTACGAGCAGTACTTC
CDR3: CAIRTTELSYEQYF

D: NA
V: TRBV20-1
size: few
J: TRBJ1-2
DNA: TGCAGTGCTGCGCCTGGCGGGGGCTACACCTTC
CDR3: CSAAPGGGYTF

D: TRBD2
V: TRBV10-3
size: many
J: TRBJ2-1
DNA: TGTGCCATCAGTGAGTTTGTCCTAGCGGGGGGAGTCGATGAGCAGTTCTTC
CDR3: CAISEFVLAGGVDEQFF

D: TRBD2
V: TRBV5-1
size: NA
J: TRBJ2-2
DNA: TGCGCCAGCAGCTCCCCGGGCGGGGGGGCCACTACTGGGGAGCTGTTTTTT
CDR3: CASSSPGGGATTGELFF

D: NA
V: TRBV7-2
size: many
J: TRBJ2-7
DNA: TGTGCCAGCAGCTATCCACAGGGACTGAGCTCCTACGAGCAGTACTTC
CDR3: CASSYPQGLSSYEQYF

D: TRBD1
V: TRBV6-2/TRBV6-3
size: few
J: TRBJ1-1
DNA: TGTGCCAGCAGTTACTCGCCGGGACAGGGGGACACTGAAGCTTTCTTT
CDR3: CASSYSPGQGDTEAFF

D: TRBD1
V: TRBV27
size: few
J: TRBJ1-2
DNA: TGTGCCAGCAGTCTTGGACAGGGGGCGTTGGGAGGCTACACCTTC
CDR3: CASSLGQGALGGYTF

D: NA
V: TRBV12-3/TRBV12-4
size: few
J: TRBJ2-1
DNA: TGTGCCAGCAGTTTGACGGCCCCCTACAATGAGCAGTTCTTC
CDR3: CASSLTAPYNEQFF

D: TRBD1
V: TRBV9
size: few
J: TRBJ1-4
DNA: TGTGCCAGCAGCGTAGGGGGACAGGCTAATGAAAAACTGTTTTTT
CDR3: CASSVGGQANEKLFF

D: NA
V: TRBV19
size: NA
J: TRBJ1-5
DNA: TGTGCCAGTAGGCAGGGGACATACCAGCCCCAGCATTTT
CDR3: CASRQGTYQPQHF

D: NA
V: TRBV4-3
size: NA
J: TRBJ2-1
DNA: TGCGCCAGCAGCCAAGAGTGGGGTCCCTACAATGAGCAGTTCTTC
CDR3: CASSQEWGPYNEQFF

D: TRBD1
V: TRBV20-1
size: few
J: TRBJ1-1
DNA: TGCAGTGCTAGAGATCAAACAGGGGAGACGTGGGTGAACACTGAAGCTTTCTTT
CDR3: CSARDQTGETWVNTEAFF

D: NA
V: TRBV3-1
size: NA
J: TRBJ2-5
DNA: TGTGCCAGCAGCCAAGTGAGTTATAATGGAGGACGAGACGGGGGACACCTGCAAGAGACCCAGTACTTC
CDR3: CASSQVSYNGGRDGGHLQETQYF

D: TRBD2
V: TRBV4-2
size: NA
J: TRBJ2-3
DNA: TGTGCCAGCAGCCAGCCGTCCGGGACTAGGGGTACAGATACGCAGTATTTT
CDR3: CASSQPSGTRGTDTQYF

D: NA
V: TRBV28
size: NA
J: TRBJ1-1
DNA: TGTGCCAGCAAACGTGGGTGGTACACTGAAGCTTTCTTT
CDR3: CASKRGWYTEAFF

D: NA
V: TRBV7-9
size: few
J: TRBJ1-2
DNA: TGTGCCAGCAGCTTAGCGAGAAGCTATGGCTACACCTTC
CDR3: CASSLARSYGYTF

D: NA
V: TRBV7-6
size: NA
J: TRBJ1-4
DNA: TGTGCCAGCACCAACAGGTTGGGGGGTGAAAAACTGTTTTTT
CDR3: CASTNRLGGEKLFF

D: NA
V: TRBV15
size: few
J: TRBJ1-1
DNA: TGTGCCACCAGCAGCGTGAACACTGAAGCTTTCTTT
CDR3: CATSSVNTEAFF

D: NA
V: TRBV7-8
size: NA
J: TRBJ1-1
DNA: TGTGCCAGCTACCCAACGGGACGGACTGAAGCTTTCTTT
CDR3: CASYPTGRTEAFF